What follows is one TCR beta chain and its context. Its antigen remains unidentified. No much larger clone is present one base from it, and per-base qualities are unavailable. Germline trimming amounts to 9 bases on V and 4 bases on J, with 17 as the count of junction bases outside the gene matches. From cysteine to phenylalanine, the CDR3 is 17 amino acids long. Here the CDR3 DNA is all that survives: 51 bases in frame from base 1. The germline V gene yields SGHTA for CDR1 and FQGNSA for CDR2. The sample belongs to a study of technical replicates of blood from several donors (TCRdb year 2017). Receptor libraries were prepared by the immunoSEQ multiplex PCR assay. In TCRdb, the immuneACCESS table is reduced to in-frame sequences with V and J assigned. These tables do not hold every clone; where another copy was compared, an unresolved V gene accounts for under half, and the others remain unexplained. The sample yields roughly 80,000 clones; approximately 93% were counted once. Jointly, the top ten make up roughly 0.25% of the sample.

Sequenced input: T cells isolated from PBMCs. This sequence was found in a human donor in good health. The rearrangement combines TRBV7-2 with TRBJ2-1, with TRBD2 identical over 8 junction bases. The DNA sequence is TGTGCCAGACCTAAAAGCGGGAGCCGGGCATATTACAATGAGCAGTTCTTC. This encodes CARPKSGSRAYYNEQFF.